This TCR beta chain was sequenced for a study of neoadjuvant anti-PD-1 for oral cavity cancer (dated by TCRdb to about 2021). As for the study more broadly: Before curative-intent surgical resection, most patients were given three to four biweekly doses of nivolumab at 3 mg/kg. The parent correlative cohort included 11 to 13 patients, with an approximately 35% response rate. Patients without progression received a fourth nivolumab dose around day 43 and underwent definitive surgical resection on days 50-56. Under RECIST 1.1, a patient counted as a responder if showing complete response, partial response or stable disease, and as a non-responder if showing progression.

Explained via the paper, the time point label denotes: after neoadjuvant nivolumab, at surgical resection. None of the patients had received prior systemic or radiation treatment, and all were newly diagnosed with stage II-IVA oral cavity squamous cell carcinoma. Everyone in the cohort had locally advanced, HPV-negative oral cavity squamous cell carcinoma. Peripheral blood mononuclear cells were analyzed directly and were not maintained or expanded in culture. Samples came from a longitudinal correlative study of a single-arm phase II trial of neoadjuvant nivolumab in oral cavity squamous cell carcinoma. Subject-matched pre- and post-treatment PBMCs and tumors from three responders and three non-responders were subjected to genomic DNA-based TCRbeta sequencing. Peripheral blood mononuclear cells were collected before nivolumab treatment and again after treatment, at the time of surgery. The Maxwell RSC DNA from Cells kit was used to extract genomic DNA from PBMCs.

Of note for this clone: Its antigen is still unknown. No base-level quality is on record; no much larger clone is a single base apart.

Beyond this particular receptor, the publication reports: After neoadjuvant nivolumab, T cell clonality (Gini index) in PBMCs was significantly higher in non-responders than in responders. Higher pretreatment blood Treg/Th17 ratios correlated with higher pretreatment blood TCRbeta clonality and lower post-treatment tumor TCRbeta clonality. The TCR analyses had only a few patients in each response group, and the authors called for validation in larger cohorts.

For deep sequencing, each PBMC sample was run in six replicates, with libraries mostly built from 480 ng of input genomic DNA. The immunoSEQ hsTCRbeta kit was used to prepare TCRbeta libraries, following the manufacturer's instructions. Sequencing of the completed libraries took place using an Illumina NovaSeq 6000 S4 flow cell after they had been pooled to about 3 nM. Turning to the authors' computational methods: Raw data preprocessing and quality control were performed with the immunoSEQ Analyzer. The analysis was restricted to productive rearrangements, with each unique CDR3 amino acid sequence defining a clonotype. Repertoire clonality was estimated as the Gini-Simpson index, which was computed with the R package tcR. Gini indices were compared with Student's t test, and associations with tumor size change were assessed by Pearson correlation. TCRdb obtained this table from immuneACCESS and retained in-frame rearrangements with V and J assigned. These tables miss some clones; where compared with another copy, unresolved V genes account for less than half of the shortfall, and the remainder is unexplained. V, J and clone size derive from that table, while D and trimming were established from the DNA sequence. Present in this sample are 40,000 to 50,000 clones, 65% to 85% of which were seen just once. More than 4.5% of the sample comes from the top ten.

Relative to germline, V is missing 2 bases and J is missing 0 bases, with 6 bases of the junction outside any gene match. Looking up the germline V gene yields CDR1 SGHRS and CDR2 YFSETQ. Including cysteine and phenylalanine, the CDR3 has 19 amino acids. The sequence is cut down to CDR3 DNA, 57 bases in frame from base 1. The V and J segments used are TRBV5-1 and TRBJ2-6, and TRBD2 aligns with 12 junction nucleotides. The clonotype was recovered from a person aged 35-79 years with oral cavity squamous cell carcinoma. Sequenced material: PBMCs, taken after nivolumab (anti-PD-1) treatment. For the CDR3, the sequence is CASSFTGTSGSSGANVLTF. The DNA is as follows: TGCGCCAGCAGCTTTACCGGGACTAGCGGGTCCTCTGGGGCCAACGTCCTGACTTTC.